What follows are 18 T cell receptor beta chains derived from one specimen sequenced in a study of T cells in localized non-small cell lung cancer. Sequenced by immunoSEQ multiplex PCR; TCRdb stores in-frame clones only, minus some. The table has 70,000 to 95,000 clones, roughly 93% seen once. The sequences come from PBMCs, collected before any cancer treatment. These receptors originate from a woman aged 35-75 years with stage II squamous cell lung carcinoma.

Points on this clone: The sample holds other DNA sequences that translate to the same CDR3. The genes are TRBV7-9 and TRBJ2-7; TRBD1 or TRBD2 may be the D gene (5 bases each). This CDR3 comprises 13 residues. V was shortened by 8 bases and J by 1 base, with 12 bases between the two germline ends. Germline V gene sequence: CDR1 SEHNR, CDR2 FQNEAQ (reference sequence). CDR3 sequence (DNA): TGTGCCAGCTCCTGGGGGAGTTCCTACGAGCAGTACTTC. It codes for CASSWGSSYEQYF.

The gene calls are TRBV7-9 and TRBJ2-5; D not resolved. The CDR3 is 12 amino acids. The V end lost 0 bases, the J end lost 9 bases, and 8 bases lay between the germline ends. Germline CDR1 is SEHNR and CDR2 is FQNEAQ (reference sequence). The DNA for the CDR3 is TGTGCCAGCAGCTTAGCTAGTCGGGCCCAGTACTTC. Translation gives CASSLASRAQYF.

The CDR3 region is CASSPKTRNYNEQFF. CDR3 in DNA: TGTGCCAGCAGCCCCAAGACGAGGAACTACAATGAGCAGTTCTTC. V is TRBV7-2 and J is TRBJ2-1; D is uncertain. CDR1 is SGHTA and CDR2 is FQGNSA in the germline V gene. The CDR3 covers 15 residues. Trimming shortened V by 5 bases and J by 3 bases, and 14 bases separated the two germline ends.

V and J are TRBV27 and TRBJ1-2, with TRBD1 matching 12 bases. Looked up from germline, CDR1 is MNHEY and CDR2 is SMNVEV (reference sequence). After removal of 6 bases from V and 7 bases from J, the junction contained 6 bases not matched to a gene. The CDR3 runs 14 residues. The CDR3 protein is CASSPGQGAVGYTF. CDR3 nucleotide sequence: TGTGCCAGCAGCCCGGGACAGGGGGCAGTTGGCTACACCTTC.

The V and J genes are TRBV25-1 and TRBJ1-2; a possible D gene is TRBD1 (6 bases). This CDR3 region has 15 residues. Per germline, CDR1 MGHDK and CDR2 SYGVNS. Trimming stripped 3 bases from V and 1 base from J, with 12 bases between. CDR3 loop: CASSDRGTLNYGYTF. CDR3 coding DNA: TGTGCCAGCAGTGACCGGGGGACACTTAACTATGGCTACACCTTC.

The J gene is TRBJ1-2, the V gene TRBV2; D unclear. From germline, CDR1 is SNHLY and CDR2 FYNNEI. This CDR3 region has 14 residues. With 4 bases removed from V and 7 bases from J, the gap between germline ends came to 16 bases. The CDR3 reads CASSAPGSELGYTF. The CDR3 region has the DNA TGTGCCAGCAGTGCACCGGGCAGCGAGCTTGGCTACACCTTC.

V is TRBV28 and J is TRBJ2-7; possibly TRBD1 for D (5 bases). Germline CDR1 is MDHEN and CDR2 is SYDVKM. The length of the CDR3 is 15 residues. Trimming cost V 6 bases and J 3 bases, with 18 bases left between them. As DNA, the CDR3 is TGTGCCAGCAGACCCCGACAGTTGGGGCACTACGAGCAGTACTTC. It is translated as CASRPRQLGHYEQYF.

This chain connects TRBV2 to TRBJ2-1; D is possibly TRBD2 (5 bases). This CDR3 is built from 17 residues. Germline-derived CDR1 and CDR2 are SNHLY and FYNNEI. V was pared by 1 base and J by 1 base, with 14 bases between. The DNA of the CDR3 is TGTGCCAGCAGTGAAGGGGCTGGAGGTAGATCCTACAATGAGCAGTTCTTC. It encodes CASSEGAGGRSYNEQFF.

This clone occurred once. V is TRBV5-6 and J is TRBJ1-1, with D unclear. Trimming took off 0 bases at V and 3 bases at J, with 0 bases between the two ends. This CDR3 contains 11 residues. Germline-derived CDR1 and CDR2 are SGHDT and YYEEEE. CDR3 DNA sequence: TGTGCCAGCAGCTTGGACACTGAAGCTTTCTTT. Encoded protein: CASSLDTEAFF. Looking up the rest from reference TRBV5-6 and TRBJ1-1 gives the full variable domain: DAGVTQSPTHLIKTRGQQVTLRCSPKSGHDTVSWYQQALGQGPQFIFQYYEEEERQRGNFPDRFSGHQFPNYSSELNVNALLLGDSALYLCASSLDTEAFFGQGTRLTVV.

A few counts support this clone. The V and J genes are TRBV6-6 and TRBJ2-5; D may match TRBD1 or TRBD2 (6 bases each). Trimming left V 5 bases short and J 2 bases short, with 18 bases between. The CDR3 totals 16 residues. Germline CDR1 is MNHNY and CDR2 is SVGAGI (reference sequence). The CDR3 loop reads CASSRKGGGRQETQYF. The DNA of the CDR3 is TGTGCCAGCAGTCGCAAGGGGGGCGGCAGACAAGAGACCCAGTACTTC.

This chain links TRBV4-1 with TRBJ2-7; D gene uncertain. V lost 6 bases and J lost 1, with 16 bases in between. This CDR3 comprises 15 residues. Germline CDR1 reads MGHRA; CDR2 reads YSYEKL. CDR3: CASSHRHSTSYEQYF. The DNA of the CDR3 is TGCGCCAGCAGTCACCGACACTCCACTTCCTACGAGCAGTACTTC.

This chain joins TRBV7-6 and TRBJ2-1; 10 positions agree with TRBD2. CDR1 and CDR2 from the germline V gene are SGHVS and FNYEAQ. The CDR3 runs 17 residues. J was trimmed by 8 bases and V by 5 bases; bases with no gene match: 15. CDR3 sequence reads: CASSPVRGASGGDEQFF. The CDR3 DNA follows: TGTGCCAGCAGCCCCGTACGGGGGGCTAGCGGGGGCGATGAGCAGTTCTTC.

This chain uses TRBV5-1 with TRBJ2-7, with TRBD1 matching 9 bases. This CDR3 region has 14 residues. Per germline, CDR1 SGHRS and CDR2 YFSETQ. V lost 2 bases and J lost 3; bases outside the gene matches: 3. The CDR3 reads CASSLQGASYEQYF. CDR3 sequence (DNA): TGCGCCAGCAGCTTACAGGGGGCGAGCTACGAGCAGTACTTC. Filled out from reference TRBV5-1 and TRBJ2-7, the complete variable domain reads KAGVTQTPRYLIKTRGQQVTLSCSPISGHRSVSWYQQTPGQGLQFLFEYFSETQRNKGNFPGRFSGRQFSNSRSEMNVSTLELGDSALYLCASSLQGASYEQYFGPGTRLTVT.

The rearrangement joins TRBV7-9 to TRBJ2-3, with D unclear. The CDR3 loop spans 11 amino acids. V lost 5 bases, J lost 0 bases, and 0 bases lay in between. The germline V gene encodes CDR1 SEHNR and CDR2 FQNEAQ (reference sequence). CDR3 sequence: CASSSTDTQYF. DNA of the CDR3: TGTGCCAGCAGCAGCACAGATACGCAGTATTTT.

The V call is TRBV5-1, the J call TRBJ1-5, with 7 bases identical to TRBD1. The CDR3 sequence is 15 residues long. V dropped 1 base and J dropped 4; count of bases not matched to a gene: 5. Germline CDR1 reads SGHRS; CDR2 reads YFSETQ. As DNA, the CDR3 is TGCGCCAGCAGCTTGTATGGGACAGATAATCAGCCCCAGCATTTT. It yields the protein CASSLYGTDNQPQHF.

The chain carries TRBV7-9 and TRBJ1-2, with D possibly being TRBD1 (5 bases). The CDR3 is 15 amino acids. In germline, CDR1 is SEHNR, CDR2 FQNEAQ (reference sequence). V lost 3 bases and J 0 bases, leaving 11 bases between the germline ends. The CDR3 loop reads CASSFPLGANYGYTF. Written as DNA, the CDR3 is TGTGCCAGCAGCTTCCCATTGGGGGCTAACTATGGCTACACCTTC.

This clone appeared a few times. This rearrangement joins TRBV6-1 to TRBJ1-2; no clear D. The V and J ends lost 5 bases and 0 bases respectively, with 4 bases between them. Germline assignment: CDR1 MNHNS and CDR2 SASEGT. The CDR3 runs to 12 residues. The chain's CDR3 is CASSLANYGYTF. The DNA for the CDR3 is TGTGCCAGCAGTCTAGCTAACTATGGCTACACCTTC.

Comments on this clone: One junction end disagrees with the germline gene, perhaps due to a read error. The V and J genes are TRBV30 and TRBJ2-1; D gene unclear. This CDR3 has 10 amino acids. CDR1 GTSNPN and CDR2 SVGIG come from the germline V gene (reference sequence). The CDR3 nucleotides are TGTGCCTTCTCCCACAATGAGCAGTTCTTC. Translation: CAFSHNEQFF.